This T cell receptor (beta chain) was sequenced during a study of cytomegalovirus exposure and HLA in healthy donors (dated by TCRdb to 2015 to 2018). Study-level background: In an earlier analysis of roughly 590 of the donors, approximately 300 Gb of sequence data and approximately 120 million unique TCR beta sequences from about 179 million T cells were reported. The genetic ancestry cluster associated with self-reported Caucasian donors included 81% of the 350 to 500 genotyped donors. To decide whether each TCR beta V gene segment behaved as functional or pseudogenic, an earlier analysis of 587 of the donors relied on high-throughput TCR beta sequencing. The T cell repertoires of 666 subjects were profiled by immunosequencing and related to cytomegalovirus serostatus. In a later analysis, previously published TCR beta repertoires from about 670 donors were re-analyzed and high-resolution HLA genotyping was added so that TCR occurrence patterns could be studied. Donor age, sex, ethnicity and CMV serostatus were compiled together with the repertoire data. Class I and class II HLA loci were covered by the typing at four-digit resolution. Roughly 300 gigabases of sequencing data and some 85 million unique TCR sequences were included in an early release covering over 600 HLA-typed donors. A later genetic analysis used genome-wide SNP genotypes for 398 of the 666 donors, treating that subset as a discovery cohort. In addition to the first cohort of 666 subjects, a separate validation cohort of 120 different subjects was used. Among a few hundred genotyped donors of the cohort, an average of 235,054 unique TCR beta nucleotide sequences were sequenced per donor, roughly 18% of them non-productive. Because of strong linkage in the cohort, 4 to 6 DR-DQ haplotypes were treated as single units for association and clustering. All discovery cohort repertoires had been generated on a single sequencing platform. The later analysis used no new phenotypic data to find candidate immune exposures, relying instead on TCR beta sequences and their occurrence across donors. Typing coverage varied by locus: roughly 629-640 donors for A, B, C, DRB1 and DQB1; 500 to 550 for DQA1; 600 to 610 for DPA1; more than 450 for DPB1. High-throughput TCR immunosequencing, statistical association of individual TCRs with disease status, and machine learning were combined to predict cytomegalovirus infection status. The study was designed to test whether signatures of past pathogen exposure could be identified by cataloging public T cell receptors.

Library preparation employed the immunoSEQ multiplex PCR assay. The multiplex PCR relied on a mix of 60 forward primers for TCR Vbeta segments and 13 reverse primers for TCR Jbeta segments. The CDR3 region of rearranged TCR beta genes was amplified from genomic DNA by a multiplex PCR assay. The amplified TCR beta libraries were sequenced on the Illumina HiSeq System as 87-base-pair reads. As for the authors' bioinformatics: In a later analysis, tens of millions of unique TCR beta chains were counted across the roughly 610 repertoires, and roughly 9.9 million of these chains were shared by at least two donors. A nearest-neighbor algorithm error-corrected the raw reads and collapsed the reads into unique sequences, merging closely related sequences to remove PCR and sequencing errors. To assign V, D and J gene segments, CDR3 sequences were aligned to IMGT reference sequences. For a sequence to be retained, a match of at least six nucleotides to both a V gene segment and a J gene segment was required. A rearrangement counted as productive if the CDR3 had no stop codons and remained in frame with V and J, and every other rearrangement counted as non-productive. CDR3 was defined by IMGT convention, running from the second conserved V-encoded cysteine to the conserved J-encoded phenylalanine. The earlier analysis of a few hundred of the donors excluded sequences that lacked an unambiguous match to a single V gene segment. In an earlier analysis of about 590 of the donors, a V segment was called functional when productive rearrangements were above 56.7%, and segregating when the standard deviation between donors exceeded 5%. A statistical classification framework was developed to diagnose cytomegalovirus status using the catalog of TCR beta chain sequences. In a later analysis, TCR nucleotide sequences were compared against IMGT/GENE-DB human TR gene sequences so that V and J genes could be assigned. In a later analysis, CDR3 sequences and most-parsimonious VDJ recombination scenarios were assigned using the TCRdist pipeline. In a later analysis, each TCR beta chain was defined by its CDR3 amino acid sequence together with its V-gene family, and reads without a unique V-gene family were excluded. A later analysis removed 550 to 650 highly shared, low-generation-probability nucleotide sequences to deal with suspected cross-contamination and a sequencing artifact. For each public chain, a later analysis derived a clonal expansion index from normalized ranks of inferred template counts within each repertoire. A later analysis computed generation probabilities with a VDJ recombination model fitted to out-of-frame rearrangements, and checked the results against IGoR. A later analysis scored TCR-TCR, TCR-HLA and TCR-CMV co-occurrence with hypergeometric tests, applying a repertoire-size bias correction to TCR pairs. To estimate false discovery rates, a later analysis permuted the HLA or CMV assignments 20 times. A later analysis grouped co-occurring TCRs with DBSCAN, adding TCRdist sequence similarity when clustering within HLA-allele-positive subsets. Repertoires with fewer than 30,000 or more than 120,000 public chains were left out of co-occurrence clustering, as were five repertoires with anomalous nucleotide sharing. What TCRdb holds here is the immuneACCESS table cut down to in-frame rearrangements. Part of the clones is not present; checked against another copy, under half of the missing clones reflect an unresolved V gene, and the others are unexplained. That table supplies the V and J calls and clone size; D and trimming were determined from the DNA. The sample table lists 100,000 or so clones, roughly 80% of them with a count of one. The ten largest clones capture 4.5% to 5.5% of the sample.

The cohort comprised some 700 healthy bone marrow donors. At the time of sampling, all cohort members were nominally healthy, though unrecorded immune exposures were likely present. The donor was CMV seropositive and was included in the group of 250 to 300 seropositive cohort members. Every donor gave a peripheral blood sample, and the peripheral blood mononuclear cells from that sample were used for TCR beta sequencing. The Qiagen DNeasy Blood Extraction Kit was used to extract genomic DNA from the blood cell samples. Overall study results and their limits: In the study, some 180 TCR beta chains were listed as associated with cytomegalovirus. According to a later analysis, parvovirus B19, influenza, CMV and Epstein-Barr virus appeared linked to several top co-occurrence clusters. Correlated functional status among segregating V segments might be attributable to linkage disequilibrium, but an unknown experimental factor could not be ruled out. According to the authors, the approach could potentially be generalized to other disease states and immunological phenotypes. In vitro tests confirmed that a few of the cytomegalovirus-associated TCR beta chains recognize cytomegalovirus antigens. The only immune exposure information available for the cohort was CMV serostatus. When HLA alleles, especially DR and DQ, strongly co-occurred, attributing TCR associations to individual alleles was difficult. A cluster of highly shared sequence variants was judged likely to represent a technical artifact of the sequencing pipeline. A further reported finding was that TCR beta sequences accurately predicted the HLA-A and HLA-B alleles for most subjects in the first cohort. Specific HLA alleles were associated with about 17,000 TCR beta sequences at a false discovery rate of 0.05 in a later analysis. A later analysis found that TCR association rates varied across HLA loci, with DRB1 alleles showing the most associated TCRs and HLA-C alleles the fewest. In a later genetic analysis, fewer N-insertions in productive TCRs were reported among donors in an Asian-associated ancestry cluster than the roughly 710-donor mean. A later analysis found that HLA-associated TCR beta chains were more clonally expanded and had lower generation probabilities than equally common non-associated chains. Because HLA typing was unavailable for some donors at each locus, only the typed subset was used in association tests. Most TCR sequences were seen in very few donors, while some public TCRs were found in many individuals. The earlier analysis of fewer than 750 of the donors excluded some 16 rarely observed V segments, including chromosome 9 orphons, because counts were too low. A later genetic analysis associated a missense DCLRE1C variant with V-gene and J-gene trimming of TCR beta chains, and an independent cohort replicated the association. According to a later analysis, most CMV-associated TCR beta chains appeared to be HLA-restricted, and the HLA associations seemed to be driven largely by CMV exposure. An earlier analysis of approximately 600 of the donors showed that most TCR beta V segments appeared in productive rearrangements either about 87% or about 30% of the time, which broadly matched IMGT annotations. The classifier was reported to diagnose cytomegalovirus status with high specificity and sensitivity in both the original cohort and the validation cohort. Only TCR beta chains were sequenced in this cohort, and the absence of alpha or paired-chain data limited detectable features. Roughly uniform sequencing depth across donors was assumed in presence/absence analyses, although this assumption may not hold. The 87-base-pair reads could not distinguish some IMGT-functional V segments, including TRBV6-2 and TRBV6-3, so those segments were excluded.

Reading the germline V gene gives CDR1 SGHTA and CDR2 FQGTGA. From its cysteine to its phenylalanine, the CDR3 spans 13 amino acids. Just CDR3 DNA is preserved here, 39 bases in frame from base 1. For this clone: What this receptor recognizes is not known. At one end, the junction sequence differs from germline, possibly due to a read error.

The specimen was PBMCs. The clonotype was recovered from a woman in her 40s in good health and CMV-seropositive. In this chain, TRBV7-3 is recombined with TRBJ2-7; a tentative D call is TRBD2 (6 bases match). The DNA sequence is given as TGTGCCAGCAGCCCGGGACTTCCCTACGAGCGGTACTTC. This encodes CASSPGLPYERYF.